The entry below gives a single T cell receptor beta chain sequence along with its context. It has no known antigen specificity. This sample was taken from a study of T cells expressing NK-cell markers (dated by TCRdb to 2020 to 2021). About the investigation overall: TCR beta-chain repertoires were profiled in sorted CD3+CD56+NKG2C+, CD3+CD56+NKG2C- and CD3+CD56-NKG2C+ T-cell subsets from several donors. Among the eight sequenced donors, only one was HCMV-seronegative, while the other seven were HCMV-seropositive. All eight donors whose samples were sequenced were randomly selected healthy volunteers, three of them men and five women. Illumina HiSeq 2000/2500, MiSeq or NextSeq was used to sequence libraries as 2 x 150 bp reads. Paper-wide results and their limitations: Those dominant clonotypes were again the most abundant among CD3+CD56-NKG2C+ cells in a handful of donors, at about 25-60.1%. Whether the expanded NKG2C-expressing T cell clones were specific for HCMV antigens remained unclear. For six donors, the dominant CD3+CD56+NKG2C+ clonotypes were among the top 10 CD8+ clonotypes and accounted for 1.0-7.0% of CD8+ T cells.

The CDR3 numbers 14 residues from cysteine through phenylalanine. Only the protein is on record. From the germline V gene, CDR1 is SGHDT and CDR2 is YYEEEE. To determine HCMV serostatus, a commercial ELISA kit was used to detect HCMV-specific IgG in serum. Peripheral blood mononuclear cells were isolated from blood by Ficoll density gradient centrifugation. Reads for this sample came from an Illumina HiSeq 2000. The TCR beta cDNA libraries were made using 5'RACE template switching, a step that added both a universal primer site and unique molecular identifiers. Priming for cDNA synthesis came from the TCR beta constant segment, and two successive PCR amplification steps followed. As for how the authors treated the data: MIGEC was used to demultiplex reads and group the reads by UMI, and MiTCR was used to assemble and quantify clonotypes. To exclude erroneous sequences, only TCR cDNA sequences supported by at least two reads were retained. The tcR package was used for downstream repertoire analysis, and clonotypes were matched across fractions by CDR3 nucleotide sequence plus V segment. VDJmatch was used to annotate antigen specificity against VDJdb, with one amino acid substitution allowed in CDR3. After TCRdb reprocessed the reads, each CDR3 protein sequence was kept as one row, without DNA. TCRdb, not the authors, supplied the V and J calls. The sample table gives about 390,000 distinct CDR3 sequences. The top ten clonotypes cover 9.5% to 12% of the sample.

Source material: blood T cells: a sorted CD56 or NKG2C T cell subset, CD4+ or CD8+ T cells, or bulk PBMC T cells (not recorded which). The receptor was derived from a woman aged 50 to 65 in good health. Donor details come from another sample of the same person, matched by shared clones. This chain joins TRBV5-6 to TRBJ1-1. The CDR3 region: CASSFRGPNTEAFF.